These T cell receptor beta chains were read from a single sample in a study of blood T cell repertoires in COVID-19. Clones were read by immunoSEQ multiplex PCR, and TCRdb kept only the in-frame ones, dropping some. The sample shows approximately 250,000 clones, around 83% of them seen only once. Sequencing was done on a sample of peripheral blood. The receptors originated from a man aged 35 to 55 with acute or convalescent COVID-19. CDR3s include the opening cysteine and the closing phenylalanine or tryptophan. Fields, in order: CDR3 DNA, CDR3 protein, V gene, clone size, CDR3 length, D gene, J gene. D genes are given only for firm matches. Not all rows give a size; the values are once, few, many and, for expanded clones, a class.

CDR3nt: TGTGCCAGCAGCTCAAAAGGACAGGGGCCTTCTGGGGCCAACGTCCTGACTTTC; CDR3aa: CASSSKGQGPSGANVLTF; v_gene: TRBV5-4; abundance: -; len: 18; d_gene: TRBD1; j_gene: TRBJ2-6
CDR3nt: TGTGCCAGCAGTGAAGGGACAGGGCCCGCCTCCCTTTCACCCCTCCACTTT; CDR3aa: CASSEGTGPASLSPLHF; v_gene: TRBV2; abundance: -; len: 17; d_gene: TRBD1; j_gene: TRBJ1-6
CDR3nt: TGTGCCAGTAGTGATCAGGGTAGGGATCCATTCGAAGCTTTCTTT; CDR3aa: CASSDQGRDPFEAFF; v_gene: TRBV19; abundance: -; len: 15; d_gene: -; j_gene: TRBJ1-1
CDR3nt: TGTGCCACCGGAGGAGGGGGGGCCATGAGCTCCTACAATGAGCAGTTCTTC; CDR3aa: CATGGGGAMSSYNEQFF; v_gene: TRBV15; abundance: once; len: 17; d_gene: -; j_gene: TRBJ2-1
CDR3nt: TGCAGCGTTAAGGGGAGCACAGATACGCAGTATTTT; CDR3aa: CSVKGSTDTQYF; v_gene: TRBV29-1; abundance: -; len: 12; d_gene: -; j_gene: TRBJ2-3
CDR3nt: TGTGCCAGCAGCTTACTAGCAGGGGGCGGGTATGGCTACACCTTC; CDR3aa: CASSLLAGGGYGYTF; v_gene: TRBV7-2; abundance: -; len: 15; d_gene: TRBD1; j_gene: TRBJ1-2
CDR3nt: TGTGCCAGCAGCAGCGGGACGGAGGTCTACGAGCAGTACTTC; CDR3aa: CASSSGTEVYEQYF; v_gene: TRBV27; abundance: -; len: 14; d_gene: TRBD2; j_gene: TRBJ2-7
CDR3nt: TGTGCCAGCAGTGAGGCCAGTCAGCGGGGCTACACCTTC; CDR3aa: CASSEASQRGYTF; v_gene: TRBV2; abundance: few; len: 13; d_gene: -; j_gene: TRBJ1-2
CDR3nt: TGTGCCAGCAGCTTAACGGGAGCGGGGGTTACTGAGCAGTTCTTC; CDR3aa: CASSLTGAGVTEQFF; v_gene: TRBV7-3; abundance: -; len: 15; d_gene: TRBD2; j_gene: TRBJ2-1
CDR3nt: TGTGCCAGCAGTTCAGATCAGAACTATGGCTACACCTTC; CDR3aa: CASSSDQNYGYTF; v_gene: TRBV12-3/TRBV12-4; abundance: -; len: 13; d_gene: -; j_gene: TRBJ1-2
CDR3nt: TGTGCCAGCAACCCGACATATAATTCACCCCTCCACTTT; CDR3aa: CASNPTYNSPLHF; v_gene: TRBV6-1; abundance: -; len: 13; d_gene: -; j_gene: TRBJ1-6
CDR3nt: TGTGCCAGCACCGTCGGGGACAGGGACACCGGGGAGCTGTTTTTT; CDR3aa: CASTVGDRDTGELFF; v_gene: TRBV28; abundance: -; len: 15; d_gene: TRBD1; j_gene: TRBJ2-2
CDR3nt: TGTGCCAGCAGCGAGATGGGGGACAGGGCCGATGGCTACACCTTC; CDR3aa: CASSEMGDRADGYTF; v_gene: TRBV2; abundance: once; len: 15; d_gene: TRBD1; j_gene: TRBJ1-2
CDR3nt: TGTGCCAGCAGTTTTATCGGACAGGGAAGCAATCAGCCCCAGCATTTT; CDR3aa: CASSFIGQGSNQPQHF; v_gene: TRBV27; abundance: -; len: 16; d_gene: TRBD1; j_gene: TRBJ1-5
CDR3nt: TGCGCCAGCAGCCAAGATACGACAGGAAAGGGTCAGCCCCAGCATTTT; CDR3aa: CASSQDTTGKGQPQHF; v_gene: TRBV4-1; abundance: once; len: 16; d_gene: -; j_gene: TRBJ1-5
CDR3nt: TGTGCCAGCAGTTACAGGCGGATCCAAGAGACCCAGTACTTC; CDR3aa: CASSYRRIQETQYF; v_gene: TRBV6-5; abundance: -; len: 14; d_gene: -; j_gene: TRBJ2-5
CDR3nt: TGTGCCAGCAGCTTAGAAGGGAAGGGGATTAATGAAAAACTGTTTTTT; CDR3aa: CASSLEGKGINEKLFF; v_gene: TRBV7-2; abundance: -; len: 16; d_gene: -; j_gene: TRBJ1-4
CDR3nt: TGTGCCAGCAGTTACTCGAGAGGACAGGGGGCCCACGAGCAGTACTTC; CDR3aa: CASSYSRGQGAHEQYF; v_gene: TRBV6-5; abundance: -; len: 16; d_gene: TRBD1; j_gene: TRBJ2-7
CDR3nt: TGTGCCAGCAGCTTTGATGGACAGGGTTTCTTCGAGCAGTACTTC; CDR3aa: CASSFDGQGFFEQYF; v_gene: TRBV5-4; abundance: -; len: 15; d_gene: TRBD1; j_gene: TRBJ2-7
CDR3nt: TGTGCCAGCAGCAGAAACAGACCCGATGAAAAACTGTTTTTT; CDR3aa: CASSRNRPDEKLFF; v_gene: TRBV13; abundance: -; len: 14; d_gene: -; j_gene: TRBJ1-4
CDR3nt: TGTGCCAGCAGTACCCAGGGGATCGATCAGCCCCAGCATTTT; CDR3aa: CASSTQGIDQPQHF; v_gene: TRBV6-5; abundance: -; len: 14; d_gene: -; j_gene: TRBJ1-5
CDR3nt: TGTGCCAGCAGTTTAGCCGGACAGGGGCGCGGGGAAAAACTGTTTTTT; CDR3aa: CASSLAGQGRGEKLFF; v_gene: TRBV28; abundance: few; len: 16; d_gene: TRBD1; j_gene: TRBJ1-4
CDR3nt: TGTGCCACCCACCGGGGGACAGCTACCTATAGCAATCAGCCCCAGCATTTT; CDR3aa: CATHRGTATYSNQPQHF; v_gene: TRBV28; abundance: -; len: 17; d_gene: TRBD1; j_gene: TRBJ1-5
CDR3nt: TGTGCCAGCAGCGTAGACCCAGGAGGGCGGCAAGAGACCCAGTACTTC; CDR3aa: CASSVDPGGRQETQYF; v_gene: TRBV9; abundance: -; len: 16; d_gene: -; j_gene: TRBJ2-5
CDR3nt: TGCGCCAGCCATAGCGGGGTCTCTAGCACAGATACGCAGTATTTT; CDR3aa: CASHSGVSSTDTQYF; v_gene: TRBV5-1; abundance: -; len: 15; d_gene: TRBD2; j_gene: TRBJ2-3
CDR3nt: TGTGCCAGCTCCTACAGGGAAGTCGCAACTAATGAAAAACTGTTTTTT; CDR3aa: CASSYREVATNEKLFF; v_gene: TRBV18; abundance: -; len: 16; d_gene: -; j_gene: TRBJ1-4
CDR3nt: TGTGCCAGCAGTCCTGCGGGGGCGAAGGGAGCTTTCTTT; CDR3aa: CASSPAGAKGAFF; v_gene: TRBV6-5; abundance: few; len: 13; d_gene: -; j_gene: TRBJ1-1
CDR3nt: TGCAGTGCTAGTTCTGGACAGAATGCAGATACGCAGTATTTT; CDR3aa: CSASSGQNADTQYF; v_gene: TRBV20-1; abundance: -; len: 14; d_gene: -; j_gene: TRBJ2-3
CDR3nt: TGTGCCTCAAAGGACAGGAACTATGGAAACACCATATATTTT; CDR3aa: CASKDRNYGNTIYF; v_gene: TRBV30; abundance: -; len: 14; d_gene: TRBD1; j_gene: TRBJ1-3
CDR3nt: TGTGCCACCACCGGATCCCTTCTCACGACTAATAATGAAAAACTGTTTTTT; CDR3aa: CATTGSLLTTNNEKLFF; v_gene: TRBV15; abundance: -; len: 17; d_gene: -; j_gene: TRBJ1-4
CDR3nt: TGTGCCATCAGTGGACTGACCGGTGATACGCAGTATTTT; CDR3aa: CAISGLTGDTQYF; v_gene: TRBV10-3; abundance: -; len: 13; d_gene: -; j_gene: TRBJ2-3
CDR3nt: TGTGCCAGCTCTGGGGAGGGCACTGAAGCTTTCTTT; CDR3aa: CASSGEGTEAFF; v_gene: TRBV9; abundance: once; len: 12; d_gene: -; j_gene: TRBJ1-1
CDR3nt: TGTGCCAGCAGTCAAGGGGGTAGCAATCAGCCCCAGCATTTT; CDR3aa: CASSQGGSNQPQHF; v_gene: TRBV28; abundance: -; len: 14; d_gene: -; j_gene: TRBJ1-5
CDR3nt: TGCGCCAGCAGCCCGGACAGGGGCGGCTATGGCTACACCTTC; CDR3aa: CASSPDRGGYGYTF; v_gene: TRBV4-1; abundance: -; len: 14; d_gene: TRBD1; j_gene: TRBJ1-2
CDR3nt: TGTGCCAGCAATAACAGGGAGAACACCGGGGAGCTGTTTTTT; CDR3aa: CASNNRENTGELFF; v_gene: TRBV2; abundance: -; len: 14; d_gene: -; j_gene: TRBJ2-2
CDR3nt: TGCGCCAGCAGCCGACTTCGGTGGGCAACTAATGAAAAACTGTTTTTT; CDR3aa: CASSRLRWATNEKLFF; v_gene: TRBV4-1; abundance: -; len: 16; d_gene: -; j_gene: TRBJ1-4
CDR3nt: TGTGCCAGCAGTTTACAGGTCGGACCCCTCCACTTT; CDR3aa: CASSLQVGPLHF; v_gene: TRBV5-6; abundance: few; len: 12; d_gene: -; j_gene: TRBJ1-6
CDR3nt: TGTGCCAGTAAAGTGGAGGGTAACTATGGCTACACCTTC; CDR3aa: CASKVEGNYGYTF; v_gene: TRBV19; abundance: -; len: 13; d_gene: -; j_gene: TRBJ1-2
CDR3nt: TGTGCCAGCAGCCCACAGGGGCGCCCTGGGGCCAACGTCCTGACTTTC; CDR3aa: CASSPQGRPGANVLTF; v_gene: TRBV11-3; abundance: -; len: 16; d_gene: TRBD1; j_gene: TRBJ2-6
CDR3nt: TGTGCCACCAGTGAGAATACAGGGTATAGCAATCAGCCCCAGCATTTT; CDR3aa: CATSENTGYSNQPQHF; v_gene: TRBV24-1; abundance: once; len: 16; d_gene: -; j_gene: TRBJ1-5
CDR3nt: TGCGCCAGCAGCCAAGATTGGGGGGGGATTGAAAAACTGTTTTTT; CDR3aa: CASSQDWGGIEKLFF; v_gene: TRBV4-1; abundance: -; len: 15; d_gene: -; j_gene: TRBJ1-4
CDR3nt: TGTGCCATCAGTCAGGGATATAGCACAGATACGCAGTATTTT; CDR3aa: CAISQGYSTDTQYF; v_gene: TRBV10-3; abundance: few; len: 14; d_gene: -; j_gene: TRBJ2-3
CDR3nt: TGTGCCAGCAGCTTAGCTTTTCGTCAGCCCCAGCATTTT; CDR3aa: CASSLAFRQPQHF; v_gene: TRBV7-2; abundance: -; len: 13; d_gene: -; j_gene: TRBJ1-5
CDR3nt: TGTGCCAGCAGTAGACGGGACACCGCGGTGGAGAATGAGCAGTTCTTC; CDR3aa: CASSRRDTAVENEQFF; v_gene: TRBV2; abundance: -; len: 16; d_gene: -; j_gene: TRBJ2-1
CDR3nt: TGTGCCAGCAGCGAGTTCAACCCCTGGGAAAAACTGTTTTTT; CDR3aa: CASSEFNPWEKLFF; v_gene: TRBV6-5; abundance: once; len: 14; d_gene: -; j_gene: TRBJ1-4
CDR3nt: TGTGCCAGCAGTTTTAGGGGGAACACCGGGGAGCTGTTTTTT; CDR3aa: CASSFRGNTGELFF; v_gene: TRBV28; abundance: -; len: 14; d_gene: -; j_gene: TRBJ2-2
CDR3nt: TGTGCCAGCAGTGAAGGACAGGATTATCAGCCCCAGCATTTT; CDR3aa: CASSEGQDYQPQHF; v_gene: TRBV2; abundance: -; len: 14; d_gene: -; j_gene: TRBJ1-5
CDR3nt: TGTGCCAGCAGCCCACAGGGGACCCCCGGCGAGCAGTACTTC; CDR3aa: CASSPQGTPGEQYF; v_gene: TRBV13; abundance: -; len: 14; d_gene: TRBD1; j_gene: TRBJ2-7
CDR3nt: TGTGCCAGTAAGGCAGGGAACTATGGCTACACCTTC; CDR3aa: CASKAGNYGYTF; v_gene: TRBV19; abundance: -; len: 12; d_gene: -; j_gene: TRBJ1-2
CDR3nt: TGCGCCAGCAGCTTGGCCCCTCAGGGGACCGGGGAGCTGTTTTTT; CDR3aa: CASSLAPQGTGELFF; v_gene: TRBV5-1; abundance: -; len: 15; d_gene: -; j_gene: TRBJ2-2
CDR3nt: TGTGCCAGCAGTTATGGGACAGGGGCTTTCTTT; CDR3aa: CASSYGTGAFF; v_gene: TRBV12-3/TRBV12-4; abundance: -; len: 11; d_gene: TRBD1; j_gene: TRBJ1-1
CDR3nt: TGTGCCAGCAGTTTGCAGGGTGGCTATGGCTACACCTTC; CDR3aa: CASSLQGGYGYTF; v_gene: TRBV27; abundance: -; len: 13; d_gene: -; j_gene: TRBJ1-2
CDR3nt: TGTGCCACCAGTGACCCGACAGACCCCAATGAGCAGTTCTTC; CDR3aa: CATSDPTDPNEQFF; v_gene: TRBV24-1; abundance: -; len: 14; d_gene: -; j_gene: TRBJ2-1
CDR3nt: TGTGCCAGCAGCTTAGAGGGTTTAATAGCCAAAAACATTCAGTACTTC; CDR3aa: CASSLEGLIAKNIQYF; v_gene: TRBV5-6; abundance: -; len: 16; d_gene: -; j_gene: TRBJ2-4
CDR3nt: TGTGCCAGCAGTGAAGGGCAGGACAATCAGCCCCAGCATTTT; CDR3aa: CASSEGQDNQPQHF; v_gene: TRBV2; abundance: -; len: 14; d_gene: -; j_gene: TRBJ1-5
CDR3nt: TGCGCCAGCAGCCAAGATAGGGGACAGAGTAATTCACCCCTCCACTTT; CDR3aa: CASSQDRGQSNSPLHF; v_gene: TRBV4-3; abundance: many; len: 16; d_gene: TRBD1; j_gene: TRBJ1-6
CDR3nt: TGTGCCAGCAGTTTACTCGGGACAGGGGAAGGCGGGCGCTATGGCTACACCTTC; CDR3aa: CASSLLGTGEGGRYGYTF; v_gene: TRBV28; abundance: -; len: 18; d_gene: TRBD1; j_gene: TRBJ1-2
CDR3nt: TGTGCCAGCAGTCCTCCGGGCCAAGGGGGACAGCCCCAGCATTTT; CDR3aa: CASSPPGQGGQPQHF; v_gene: TRBV28; abundance: -; len: 15; d_gene: -; j_gene: TRBJ1-5